Each of the 28 T cell receptor beta chains below was sequenced from the same sample in a study of blood T cell repertoires in COVID-19 (dated by TCRdb to the early 2020s). Libraries were prepared through the immunoSEQ multiplex PCR assay. The table comes from immuneACCESS by way of TCRdb, which keeps in-frame sequences with V and J called. Part of the clones is missing from these tables; in studies checked, under half for an unresolved V gene and the rest for unknown reasons. Across this sample there are over 150,000 clones, with approximately 82% seen only once. Approximately 13% of the sample is held by the ten biggest clonotypes. The specimen sequenced was peripheral blood. All receptors come from a human donor in a cohort sampled during active COVID-19.

The CDR3 sequence is CASSPNRAAMNTEAFF. DNA of the CDR3: TGTGCCAGCTCGCCCAACAGGGCCGCCATGAACACTGAAGCTTTCTTT. The chain uses TRBV18 and TRBJ1-1; D is perhaps TRBD1 (6 bases). V dropped 6 bases and J dropped 0 bases, with 17 bases sitting between them. Germline values: CDR1 KGHSH, CDR2 LQKENI. The CDR3 is 16 residues long.

The chain links TRBV10-3 to TRBJ1-5, with 9 bases that match TRBD1. The CDR3 length is 15 residues. Germline V gene lookup returns CDR1 ENHRY and CDR2 SYGVKD. V shed 6 bases and J 4 bases; nucleotides not matched to a gene: 7. The CDR3 loop is CAIRAGQGVNQPQHF. CDR3 nucleotide sequence: TGTGCCATCAGGGCGGGACAGGGAGTGAATCAGCCCCAGCATTTT.

The CDR3 DNA is TGTGCGGCGGGGAGATCCACAAAGGGAACTGAAGCTTTCTTT. Translating it yields CAAGRSTKGTEAFF. V gene TRBV6-5 combines with J gene TRBJ1-1, with D hard to call. The CDR3 is made up of 14 amino acids. The germline V gene has CDR1 MNHEY and CDR2 SVGAGI.

J is TRBJ2-7 and V is TRBV5-5, with 9 positions matching TRBD1. The CDR3 is 16 amino acids. Germline-derived CDR1 and CDR2 are SGHKS and YYEKEE (reference sequence). Unmatched junction bases numbered 8, after V lost 0 bases and J lost 4 bases. CDR3 DNA sequence: TGTGCCAGCAGCTTGGGTACTGGGACAGGGATTTACGAGCAGTACTTC. This codes for CASSLGTGTGIYEQYF.

V usage is TRBV21-1 and J usage is TRBJ1-2. TRBV21-1 is described as a pseudogene. This CDR3 comprises 14 residues. The CDR3 DNA follows: TGTGCCAGCAGCAAAGAAGGATCCGGGGGTGGCTACACCTTC. As protein: CASSKEGSGGGYTF.

This clone was seen just once. This rearrangement joins TRBV15 to TRBJ2-1, with 14 bases fitting TRBD2. Germline V gene data show CDR1 as LNHNV and CDR2 as YYDKDF (reference sequence). V lost 8 bases to trimming and J lost 9 bases; unmatched junction nucleotides: 3. The CDR3 runs to 13 residues. CDR3 nucleotides: TGTGCCACCGGACTAGCGGGAGGTGGTGAGCAGTTCTTC. This gives the protein CATGLAGGGEQFF.

The chain carries TRBV3-1 (or the pseudogene TRBV3-2) and TRBJ2-3, with a tentative D call TRBD2 (6 bases). This CDR3 contains 17 residues. The V gene lost 1 base and the J gene lost 4 bases, with 18 bases spanning the gap. Germline-derived CDR1 and CDR2 are LGHDT and YNNKEL (reference sequence). CDR3 protein: CASSQVLGRGQADTQYF. In DNA form, the CDR3 reads TGTGCCAGCAGCCAAGTGTTGGGGCGGGGCCAGGCAGATACGCAGTATTTT.

Comments on this clone: Other nucleotide sequences from this sample produce the same CDR3. The chain is built from TRBV27 and TRBJ2-7; 7 bases match TRBD2. The CDR3 runs 13 residues. CDR1 and CDR2 (germline): MNHEY, SMNVEV (reference sequence). Germline trimming cut 3 bases from V and 4 bases from J; bases unmatched to any gene: 3. The DNA of the CDR3 is TGTGCCAGCAGTTTGGGAGGGGTTTACGAGCAGTACTTC. Protein: CASSLGGVYEQYF.

V is TRBV28 and J is TRBJ2-7, with 9 bases lining up with TRBD1. V lost 6 bases and J lost 2; bases outside the gene matches: 17. Germline loops: CDR1 MDHEN, CDR2 SYDVKM. This CDR3 has 18 amino acids. DNA of the CDR3: TGTGCCAGCAGCCTAAGATGGACAGGGGAAAGTTTAGCCTACGAGCAGTACTTC. Protein product: CASSLRWTGESLAYEQYF.

The chain carries TRBV3-1 (or the pseudogene TRBV3-2) and TRBJ2-5, with 7 bases fitting TRBD2. The CDR3 contains 16 residues. Trimming cost V 2 bases and J 3 bases; bases outside gene matches: 9. Germline CDR1 reads LGHDT; CDR2 reads YNNKEL (reference sequence). CDR3 residues: CASSQTTFLAEETQYF. CDR3 DNA sequence: TGTGCCAGCAGCCAAACGACTTTTCTAGCGGAAGAGACCCAGTACTTC.

The V and J genes are TRBV7-6 and TRBJ2-5; D may be TRBD1 (5 bases). Germline CDR1 is SGHVS and CDR2 is FNYEAQ. CDR3 length equals 12 residues. Trimming cost V 1 base and J 5 bases, with 5 bases left between them. The CDR3 nucleotides read TGTGCCAGCAGCTTAGACAGGGAGACCCAGTACTTC. The encoded protein is CASSLDRETQYF.

This clone was counted between two and nine times. V usage is TRBV27 and J usage is TRBJ1-5; the D is unclear. The CDR3 runs 16 residues. V was clipped by 4 bases and J by 8 bases, with 21 bases between them. Per germline, CDR1 MNHEY and CDR2 SMNVEV (reference sequence). The CDR3 spells CASSSGGWVVGKPQHF. The CDR3 bases are TGTGCCAGCAGTTCGGGTGGTTGGGTTGTAGGAAAGCCCCAGCATTTT.

The J gene is TRBJ1-6, the V gene TRBV5-1, with a possible D match to TRBD1 (6 bases). CDR3 size: 14 residues. Trimming stripped 3 bases from V and 7 bases from J, with 11 bases between. Germline V CDR1 and CDR2: SGHRS, YFSETQ. CDR3 in amino acids: CASSYRAENSPLHF. In DNA, the CDR3 is TGCGCCAGCAGCTACAGGGCCGAGAATTCACCCCTCCACTTT.

The J gene is TRBJ1-2, the V gene TRBV5-1; 10 nucleotides align to TRBD1. With 0 bases clipped from V and 8 bases from J, the junction kept 4 bases outside the gene matches. The CDR3 is made up of 14 amino acids. Looked up from germline, CDR1 is SGHRS and CDR2 is YFSETQ. The CDR3 DNA is TGCGCCAGCAGCTTGGCAGGGACAGGGGCCGGCTACACCTTC. Protein product: CASSLAGTGAGYTF.

This chain uses TRBV5-1 with TRBJ2-1; tentative D call: TRBD1 (5 bases). The CDR3 covers 14 residues. Looked up from germline, CDR1 is SGHRS and CDR2 is YFSETQ. Trimming stripped 0 bases from V and 12 bases from J, with 16 bases between. Here the CDR3 DNA reads TGCGCCAGCAGCTTGGTTCATTCCGGTCAGGGGCAGTTCTTC. It is translated as CASSLVHSGQGQFF.

This clone was counted once. The chain is built from TRBV2 and TRBJ2-1; 10 bases are shared with TRBD2. V gave up 8 bases and J gave up 6 bases; unmatched junction bases: 7. CDR3 size: 14 residues. Germline-derived CDR1 and CDR2 are SNHLY and FYNNEI. The CDR3 region is CASEPGLASNEQFF. CDR3 sequence (DNA): TGTGCCAGCGAACCGGGACTAGCGTCCAATGAGCAGTTCTTC.

At least ten counts were recorded for this clone. The chain recombines TRBV6-1 with TRBJ1-3; D possibly corresponds to TRBD1 (6 bases). In germline, CDR1 is MNHNS, CDR2 SASEGT. The CDR3 spans 15 residues. The V and J ends lost 0 bases and 4 bases respectively, with 10 bases between them. The CDR3 loop is CASSEAGARGNTIYF. The CDR3 DNA follows: TGTGCCAGCAGTGAAGCGGGGGCGCGAGGAAACACCATATATTTT.

This clone came up a few times. The CDR3 DNA follows: TGTGCCAGCAGTTCGGCACAGTCAGCAACGAACACCGGGGAGCTGTTTTTT. Translated, it gives CASSSAQSATNTGELFF. The chain joins TRBV27 to TRBJ2-2; D ambiguous. This CDR3 spans 17 amino acids. V lost 4 bases and J 0 bases, leaving 15 bases between the germline ends. Germline CDR1 and CDR2: MNHEY and SMNVEV (reference sequence).

This clone turned up a few times. In DNA form, the CDR3 reads TGTGCCAGCAGTGTCTCCGGGTGGGAGGAGTATTTT. It translates to CASSVSGWEEYF. J is TRBJ2-3 and V is TRBV2; weak D call: TRBD2 (6 bases). Germline assignment: CDR1 SNHLY and CDR2 FYNNEI. Trimming removed 4 bases at V and 13 bases at J, with 15 bases between. The CDR3 is 12 amino acids.

This clone was observed a handful of times. This chain joins TRBV19 and TRBJ2-1; 8 positions agree with TRBD2. Germline V gene lookup returns CDR1 LNHDA and CDR2 SQIVND (reference sequence). The CDR3 extends over 15 amino acids. Trimming removed 5 bases from V and 4 bases from J; junction bases left unmatched: 7. This CDR3 is CASSWGSGEYNEQFF. Here the CDR3 DNA reads TGTGCCAGTAGTTGGGGTAGCGGGGAGTACAATGAGCAGTTCTTC.

This clone showed up just once. The chain recombines TRBV3-1 (or the pseudogene TRBV3-2) with TRBJ2-3; 9 bases are shared with TRBD2. The ends lost 1 base at V and 3 bases at J; junction bases unmatched: 17. The CDR3 extends over 20 amino acids. CDR1 and CDR2 (germline): LGHDT, YNNKEL (reference sequence). CDR3 loop: CASSQGASGTPLFGTDTQYF. The CDR3 nucleotides read TGTGCCAGCAGCCAAGGGGCTAGCGGGACACCTCTCTTCGGGACAGATACGCAGTATTTT.

The chain couples TRBV7-9 to TRBJ2-1, with D possibly TRBD2 on 6 matching bases. In germline, CDR1 is SEHNR, CDR2 FQNEAQ (reference sequence). The CDR3 runs to 12 residues. Trimming removed 2 bases at V and 12 bases at J, with 11 bases between. DNA for the CDR3: TGTGCCAGCAGCTTACCACAGGAGGGGCAGTTCTTC. Protein product: CASSLPQEGQFF. Looking up the rest from reference TRBV7-9 and TRBJ2-1 gives the full variable domain: DTGVSQNPRHKITKRGQNVTFRCDPISEHNRLYWYRQTLGQGPEFLTYFQNEAQLEKSRLLSDRFSAERPKGSFSTLEIQRTEQGDSAMYLCASSLPQEGQFFGPGTRLTVL.

The rearrangement joins TRBV3-1 (or the pseudogene TRBV3-2) to TRBJ1-1, with TRBD1 identical over 12 bases. CDR1 LGHDT and CDR2 YNNKEL come from the germline V gene (reference sequence). V lost 2 bases to trimming and J lost 3 bases; unmatched junction nucleotides: 1. This CDR3 has 15 residues. The CDR3 protein is CASSQRDRGHTEAFF. DNA for the CDR3: TGTGCCAGCAGCCAAAGGGACAGGGGGCACACTGAAGCTTTCTTT.

V is TRBV5-1 and J is TRBJ1-6; a possible D gene is TRBD1 (5 bases). The length of the CDR3 is 15 residues. V was clipped by 4 bases and J by 0 bases, with 8 bases between them. CDR1 is SGHRS, CDR2 YFSETQ, per germline. CDR3 in amino acids: CASSDSSSYNSPLHF. CDR3 nucleotide sequence: TGCGCCAGCAGCGACAGTAGCTCCTATAATTCACCCCTCCACTTT.

V and J are TRBV19 and TRBJ1-1; D is perhaps TRBD1 (6 bases). Trimming pared 0 bases from V and 0 bases from J, leaving 8 bases between. Germline CDR1 and CDR2: LNHDA and SQIVND (reference sequence). This CDR3 has 15 residues. The CDR3 loop is CASSIETGMNTEAFF. CDR3 DNA sequence: TGTGCCAGTAGTATAGAAACAGGGATGAACACTGAAGCTTTCTTT.

The chain uses TRBV5-1 and TRBJ2-5; D is undetermined. V lost 1 base to trimming and J lost 2 bases, with 6 bases between them. The CDR3 loop spans 13 amino acids. Germline V gives CDR1 SGHRS, CDR2 YFSETQ. CDR3 nucleotide sequence: TGCGCCAGCAGCTTGCTTTCTCAAGAGACCCAGTACTTC. Its translation: CASSLLSQETQYF.

This clone appeared once. The gene calls are TRBV6-1 and TRBJ2-3, with TRBD2 identical over 7 bases. Germline V CDR1 and CDR2: MNHNS, SASEGT. This CDR3 is 16 amino acids long. The V segment lost 2 bases and the J segment 0 bases; nucleotides outside the gene matches: 5. The CDR3 region is CASSEISGASTDTQYF. The CDR3 coding sequence is TGTGCCAGCAGTGAAATCAGCGGGGCTAGCACAGATACGCAGTATTTT.

The chain is built from TRBV9 and TRBJ2-1, with 7 nucleotides matching TRBD2. Germline CDR1 and CDR2: SGDLS and YYNGEE. The CDR3 spans 16 residues. V was pared by 3 bases and J by 8 bases, with 14 bases of the junction left unmatched. The CDR3: CASSAPRGRALDEQFF. The CDR3 region has the DNA TGTGCCAGCAGCGCCCCGAGAGGGAGGGCCTTGGATGAGCAGTTCTTC.